What follows are 30 T cell receptor beta chains derived from one specimen sequenced in a study of shared clonotypes between healthy human individuals. Here immunoSEQ multiplex PCR was the method, and the copy in TCRdb shows in-frame clones only, minus some. The profile shows some 500,000 clones, approximately 95% of them singletons. Sequenced material: naive CD4+ T cells sorted from blood. Sample subset: CD45RA+ positively selected. These receptors all come from a woman in her twenties or thirties in good health.

This rearrangement joins TRBV5-1 to TRBJ2-6; D might be TRBD1 (5 bases). The CDR3 covers 15 residues. Germline V gives CDR1 SGHRS, CDR2 YFSETQ. Trimming cost V 6 bases and J 0 bases, with 10 bases left between them. The CDR3 reads CASNTGDSGANVLTF. In DNA form, the CDR3 reads TGCGCCAGCAACACAGGTGACTCTGGGGCCAACGTCCTGACTTTC. The full variable domain, in which reference TRBV5-1 and TRBJ2-6 provide the parts outside the CDR3, is KAGVTQTPRYLIKTRGQQVTLSCSPISGHRSVSWYQQTPGQGLQFLFEYFSETQRNKGNFPGRFSGRQFSNSRSEMNVSTLELGDSALYLCASNTGDSGANVLTFGAGSRLTVL.

The gene calls are TRBV28 and TRBJ2-3; TRBD2 aligns across 16 bases. This CDR3 has 17 amino acids. Germline CDR1 and CDR2: MDHEN and SYDVKM. Trimming removed 5 bases from V and 4 bases from J; junction bases left unmatched: 6. CDR3 sequence (DNA): TGTGCCAGCAGTAAGGCGGGACTAGCGGGAGGGCCAGATACGCAGTATTTT. This sequence encodes CASSKAGLAGGPDTQYF.

In its sample, this clone was seen once. This chain links TRBV5-1 with TRBJ2-3; possibly TRBD1 or TRBD2 for D (7 bases each). CDR3 length: 15 residues. The germline V gene encodes CDR1 SGHRS and CDR2 YFSETQ. Trimming removed 2 bases at V and 0 bases at J, with 10 bases between. The chain's CDR3 is CASSLAGQSTDTQYF. The CDR3 bases are TGCGCCAGCAGCTTAGCGGGACAGAGCACAGATACGCAGTATTTT.

J is TRBJ1-1 and V is TRBV29-1; the D gene is possibly TRBD1 (5 bases). Trimming stripped 4 bases from V and 3 bases from J, with 21 bases between. Germline CDR1 reads SQVTM; CDR2 reads ANQGSEA. The CDR3 has 16 residues. CDR3: CSVVRWGVEVDTEAFF. CDR3 nucleotides: TGCAGCGTTGTTCGATGGGGGGTAGAGGTTGACACTGAAGCTTTCTTT. Variable domain in full (rest from reference TRBV29-1 and TRBJ1-1): SAVISQKPSRDICQRGTSLTIQCQVDSQVTMMFWYRQQPGQSLTLIATANQGSEATYESGFVIDKFPISRPNLTFSTLTVSNMSPEDSSIYLCSVVRWGVEVDTEAFFGQGTRLTVV.

This rearrangement joins TRBV18 to TRBJ2-7; D is possibly TRBD1 or TRBD2 (5 bases each). Germline V lookup: CDR1 KGHSH, CDR2 LQKENI. V lost 6 bases to trimming and J lost 5 bases, with 14 bases between them. CDR3 size: 13 residues. The CDR3 region has the DNA TGTGCCAGCTCTCGGGACGCCCCCAACGAGCAGTACTTC. Translating gives CASSRDAPNEQYF.

The V gene is TRBV5-4, the J gene TRBJ2-3, with 9 bases that match TRBD2. CDR1 is SGHNT and CDR2 is YYREEE in the germline V gene (reference sequence). V shed 5 bases and J 2 bases; nucleotides not matched to a gene: 6. CDR3 length: 15 amino acids. The DNA of the CDR3 is TGTGCCAGCAGGAGTAGCGGGGGCCCCACAGATACGCAGTATTTT. It encodes CASRSSGGPTDTQYF.

This clone was observed once. V usage is TRBV6-5 and J usage is TRBJ2-3, with D uncertain. The CDR3 totals 15 residues. V dropped 0 bases and J dropped 1 base, with 8 bases sitting between them. Germline CDR1 and CDR2: MNHEY and SVGAGI. CDR3 in amino acids: CASSYSDGRTDTQYF. The CDR3 nucleotides read TGTGCCAGCAGTTACTCGGACGGGCGCACAGATACGCAGTATTTT.

This rearrangement joins TRBV2 to TRBJ2-7; D perhaps matches TRBD2 (5 bases). In germline, CDR1 is SNHLY, CDR2 FYNNEI. V lost 7 bases, J lost 3 bases, and 10 bases lay in between. The CDR3 runs to 12 residues. The CDR3 DNA is TGTGCCAGCACCGGACTCATCTACGAGCAGTACTTC. The encoded protein is CASTGLIYEQYF.

DNA for the CDR3: TGCGCCAGCAGCTCTACCCCGGGACTAGCGGGAGGAGCGAACACCGGGGAGCTGTTTTTT. It codes for CASSSTPGLAGGANTGELFF. The chain has TRBV10-1 and TRBJ2-2; TRBD2 aligns across 15 bases. The CDR3 extends over 20 amino acids. Germline loops: CDR1 WNHNN, CDR2 SYGVQD (reference sequence). Germline trimming cut 6 bases from V and 0 bases from J; bases unmatched to any gene: 11.

The chain combines TRBV30 with TRBJ1-4; weak D call: TRBD1 (5 bases). Per germline, CDR1 GTSNPN and CDR2 SVGIG (reference sequence). This CDR3 spans 14 amino acids. Trimming shortened V by 5 bases and J by 1 base, and 11 bases separated the two germline ends. The CDR3 spells CAWGKGVTNEKLFF. In DNA, the CDR3 is TGTGCCTGGGGGAAAGGGGTAACTAATGAAAAACTGTTTTTT.

This sequence joins TRBV14 and TRBJ2-1; the match to TRBD1 covers 7 bases. The length of the CDR3 is 16 residues. Germline assignment: CDR1 SGHDN and CDR2 FVKESK. V trimming: 6 bases; J trimming: 0 bases; junction bases outside the gene matches: 8. CDR3 residues: CASSPRTGSSYNEQFF. The CDR3 nucleotides are TGTGCCAGCAGTCCTCGGACAGGTAGCTCCTACAATGAGCAGTTCTTC.

The chain links TRBV10-2 to TRBJ1-1; possible D gene TRBD1, 5 bases. Trimming cost V 5 bases and J 0 bases, with 7 bases left between them. Germline V lookup: CDR1 WSHSY, CDR2 SAAADI. This CDR3 is built from 13 residues. CDR3 DNA: TGCGCCAGCAGTAGACAGATGAACACTGAAGCTTTCTTT. Amino acids: CASSRQMNTEAFF.

The chain links TRBV2 to TRBJ2-7; D is possibly TRBD1 or TRBD2 (5 bases each). The CDR3 is made up of 12 amino acids. Trimming left V 8 bases short and J 3 bases short, with 11 bases between. Germline V gene lookup returns CDR1 SNHLY and CDR2 FYNNEI. The CDR3 sequence: CASGTHFYEQYF. CDR3 nucleotide sequence: TGTGCCAGCGGGACCCACTTCTACGAGCAGTACTTC.

J is TRBJ2-1 and V is TRBV7-2; D assignment may be TRBD1 or TRBD2 (6 bases each). The CDR3 is 16 amino acids. The germline gives CDR1 SGHTA, CDR2 FQGNSA. Trimming cost V 5 bases and J 0 bases, with 14 bases left between them. This chain's CDR3 is CASSGRGLISYNEQFF. CDR3 nucleotides: TGTGCCAGCAGCGGACGGGGGCTGATCTCCTACAATGAGCAGTTCTTC.

This sequence joins TRBV29-1 and TRBJ2-1; 14 bases match TRBD2. Looked up from germline, CDR1 is SQVTM and CDR2 is ANQGSEA. Trimming removed 5 bases from V and 5 bases from J; junction bases left unmatched: 11. The CDR3 runs to 17 residues. The CDR3 DNA sequence: TGCAGCGTTCCTGGGACTAGCGGGAGTTTTCGCCACAATGAGCAGTTCTTC. Translation: CSVPGTSGSFRHNEQFF.

The rearrangement links TRBV6-5 to TRBJ2-7, with D maybe TRBD1 (5 bases). The ends were cut back, 0 bases at V and 1 base at J, with 13 bases in the middle. The CDR3 runs to 16 residues. Germline V gene data show CDR1 as MNHEY and CDR2 as SVGAGI. This chain's CDR3 is CASSYSSGYESYEQYF. The CDR3, as DNA: TGTGCCAGCAGTTACTCCTCAGGGTATGAATCCTACGAGCAGTACTTC.

V gene TRBV7-3 combines with J gene TRBJ2-1; 11 bases are shared with TRBD2. CDR3 length: 15 residues. CDR1 and CDR2 from the germline V gene are SGHTA and FQGTGA. V lost 1 base to trimming and J lost 7 bases; unmatched junction nucleotides: 3. The CDR3 spells CASSLNGLAGNEQFF. The CDR3, as DNA: TGTGCCAGCAGCTTAAACGGACTAGCGGGTAATGAGCAGTTCTTC.

The chain is built from TRBV4-1 and TRBJ2-2; D remains unclear. In germline, CDR1 is MGHRA, CDR2 YSYEKL. The CDR3 loop spans 17 amino acids. The V end was cut by 1 base, the J end by 1 base, with 13 bases between. In DNA, the CDR3 is TGCGCCAGCAGCCAAGTCCTTCGGACGGTGAACACCGGGGAGCTGTTTTTT. Translating gives CASSQVLRTVNTGELFF.

V and J are TRBV6-5 and TRBJ1-1; D remains unclear. Trimming pared 5 bases from V and 1 base from J, leaving 8 bases between. Germline values: CDR1 MNHEY, CDR2 SVGAGI. The CDR3 covers 13 residues. The CDR3 protein is CASSLTENTEAFF. CDR3 nucleotide sequence: TGTGCCAGCAGTCTTACAGAGAACACTGAAGCTTTCTTT.

The V and J genes are TRBV7-9 and TRBJ1-2, with a weak D call TRBD1 (5 bases). The V end lost 11 bases, the J end lost 0 bases, and 10 bases lay between the germline ends. CDR1 is SEHNR and CDR2 is FQNEAQ in the germline V gene (reference sequence). The CDR3 totals 12 residues. The CDR3 loop reads CAQGRPNYGYTF. The CDR3 DNA reads as TGTGCCCAGGGACGCCCTAACTATGGCTACACCTTC.

The chain couples TRBV7-9 to TRBJ2-6, with TRBD1 matching 9 bases. In germline, CDR1 is SEHNR, CDR2 FQNEAQ (reference sequence). CDR3 length equals 19 residues. J gave up 0 bases and V 6 bases, and 12 bases lay outside the gene matches. This CDR3 reads CASSNSRTGVSSGANVLTF. CDR3 in DNA: TGTGCCAGCAGTAACAGCCGGACAGGGGTTAGCTCTGGGGCCAACGTCCTGACTTTC.

The chain carries TRBV18 and TRBJ2-1; D possibly corresponds to TRBD2 (5 bases). V gave up 2 bases and J gave up 7 bases, with 12 bases separating them. CDR3 length: 14 amino acids. CDR1 and CDR2 (germline): KGHSH, LQKENI. The CDR3 DNA follows: TGTGCCAGCTCACCAAGCAGGTCGGGGAATGAGCAGTTCTTC. Translating gives CASSPSRSGNEQFF.

The chain uses TRBV27 and TRBJ2-7; TRBD1 agrees at 8 bases. The germline CDR1 and CDR2 sequences are MNHEY and SMNVEV (reference sequence). J gave up 4 bases and V 1 base, and 6 bases lay outside the gene matches. The CDR3 extends over 15 amino acids. The CDR3 DNA reads as TGTGCCAGCAGTTTATACCCGGGACAGGCGTACGAGCAGTACTTC. Its protein is CASSLYPGQAYEQYF.

This chain links TRBV7-9 with TRBJ2-2; D gene uncertain. Germline CDR1 is SEHNR and CDR2 is FQNEAQ (reference sequence). V gave up 8 bases and J gave up 8 bases, with 18 bases separating them. The CDR3 consists of 14 residues. The CDR3 DNA reads as TGTGCCAGCCCGCCCATCGAGGTCGAGGGGGAGCTGTTTTTT. Translating it yields CASPPIEVEGELFF.

The gene calls are TRBV4-1 and TRBJ2-7, with 10 bases lining up with TRBD2. The V and J ends lost 4 bases and 2 bases, in that order; junction bases with no gene match: 11. CDR3 length: 17 amino acids. CDR1 is MGHRA, CDR2 YSYEKL, per germline. CDR3 loop: CASSPSHLGLAAYEQYF. The CDR3, as DNA: TGCGCCAGCAGCCCAAGCCATCTAGGACTAGCGGCCTACGAGCAGTACTTC.

The chain has TRBV15 and TRBJ2-7, with a possible D match to TRBD1 (6 bases). This CDR3 has 16 amino acids. Trimming cost V 8 bases and J 2 bases, with 22 bases left between them. Germline loops: CDR1 LNHNV, CDR2 YYDKDF (reference sequence). The CDR3 DNA is TGTGCCACCTCGGTTTCCGGAAACAGGGTACCCTACGAGCAGTACTTC. Protein: CATSVSGNRVPYEQYF.

The chain employs TRBV28 and TRBJ2-7, with unresolved D. The CDR3 sequence is 14 residues long. Germline V CDR1 and CDR2: MDHEN, SYDVKM. V shed 6 bases and J shed 3 bases, with 15 bases lying between them. The CDR3 DNA follows: TGTGCCAGCAGCCCGTCCAGGCCCCTCTACGAGCAGTACTTC. As protein: CASSPSRPLYEQYF.

The genes are TRBV28 and TRBJ1-1, with 7 positions matching TRBD1. The CDR3 runs to 17 residues. CDR1 is MDHEN and CDR2 is SYDVKM in the germline V gene. Losses at the gene ends were 7 bases for V and 7 bases for J; bases not matched to a gene: 21. The CDR3 sequence is CASTSGQAGLGGDEAFF. The CDR3 region has the DNA TGTGCCAGCACCTCTGGACAGGCGGGACTCGGGGGAGATGAAGCTTTCTTT.

The CDR3 coding sequence is TGTGCCAGCTCGAGCTCCAGTCCAGAGACCCAGTACTTC. Amino acids: CASSSSSPETQYF. The chain combines TRBV11-2 with TRBJ2-5; D remains unclear. V was pared by 8 bases and J by 4 bases, with 14 bases between. CDR3 length: 13 amino acids. Germline CDR1 is SGHAT and CDR2 is FQNNGV.

The genes are TRBV7-9 and TRBJ2-1; D remains ambiguous. Trimming shortened V by 1 base and J by 4 bases, and 8 bases separated the two germline ends. The CDR3 runs to 14 residues. The germline V gene encodes CDR1 SEHNR and CDR2 FQNEAQ (reference sequence). In DNA form, the CDR3 reads TGTGCCAGCAGCTTAGACTGGGGTTACAATGAGCAGTTCTTC. As protein: CASSLDWGYNEQFF.